This entry is about one TCR beta chain. Its antigen is as yet unknown. The data were taken from a study of cytomegalovirus exposure and HLA in healthy donors. For the study at large: The Caucasian-associated ancestry cluster held roughly 81% of a few hundred genotyped donors. Study-wide results and caveats: In an earlier analysis, productive rearrangement rates for most beta V segments clustered near 87% or 30%. A later analysis associated 16,000 or so TCR beta sequences with HLA alleles at a 0.05 false discovery rate.

The PCR employed 60 Vbeta primers together with 13 Jbeta primers. Method: immunoSEQ multiplex PCR; TCRdb's copy keeps in-frame clones and lacks some. The sample holds over 150,000 clones, around 77% seen once. CDR1 and CDR2 from the germline V gene are SGHTA and FQGNSA. This CDR3 has 11 residues. V lost 5 bases and J lost 3, with 5 bases in between. Sequenced input: PBMCs. This receptor was obtained from a man aged 55 to 70 in good health and CMV-seronegative. The chain recombines TRBV7-2 with TRBJ2-7; no clear D gene. CDR3 sequence reads: CASSQRYEQYF. For the CDR3, the DNA is TGTGCCAGCAGCCAGCGCTACGAGCAGTACTTC.